One sample yielded the 17 T cell receptor beta chains listed below, sequenced in a study of CD8 T cells in ankylosing spondylitis. No antigen has been identified for these receptors. TCRdb independently ran MiXCR on the 5' RACE reads; one entry per CDR3 protein. The profile shows approximately 540,000 distinct CDR3 sequences, about 13% of them singletons. Study-wide results and caveats: The study identified a TCR beta motif of about eight highly homologous variants that appeared characteristic of ankylosing spondylitis blood.

The sample was blood, either unsorted or a sorted T cell fraction (not recorded which). The source is a male donor with ankylosing spondylitis.

V gene TRBV12-3 or TRBV12-4 combines with J gene TRBJ1-3; possibly TRBD1 for D (5 bases). V lost 3 bases to trimming and J lost 0 bases, with 15 bases between them. This CDR3 spans 17 amino acids. Here the CDR3 reads CASSLGRGRPSGNTIYF. CDR3 in DNA: TGTGCCAGCAGTTTGGGGCGTGGCAGGCCCTCTGGAAACACCATATATTTT.

This clonotype was picked up many times. V and J are TRBV12-3 or TRBV12-4 and TRBJ2-7, with D possibly being TRBD2 (6 bases). The germline V and J ends were trimmed by 3 bases and 0 bases, with 9 bases remaining between them. The CDR3 covers 14 residues. For the CDR3, the DNA is TGTGCCAGCAGTTTCATAGCGGACTCCTACGAGCAGTACTTC. This codes for CASSFIADSYEQYF.

In this sample, this clonotype turned up many times. This rearrangement joins TRBV12-3 or TRBV12-4 to TRBJ2-1; 7 bases are shared with TRBD2. J was trimmed by 4 bases and V by 0 bases; bases with no gene match: 6. The CDR3 has 16 amino acids. CDR3 sequence (DNA): TGTGCCAGCAGTTTAGCGGCGGCTAGCGGTTACAATGAGCAGTTCTTC. Protein product: CASSLAAASGYNEQFF.

This clonotype appeared many times. The J gene is TRBJ1-5, the V gene TRBV21-1. TRBV21-1 is termed a pseudogene. CDR3 size: 15 residues. CDR3 loop: CASSISRLRHQPQHF. In nucleotides, the CDR3 is TGTGCCAGCAGTATTAGTAGGCTTCGCCATCAGCCCCAGCATTTT.

This clonotype was counted between two and nine times. The chain has TRBV5-5 and TRBJ2-2; TRBD1 is a possible D gene (6 bases). Germline V CDR1 and CDR2: SGHKS, YYEKEE (reference sequence). This CDR3 region has 14 residues. The V end lost 2 bases, the J end lost 7 bases, and 12 bases lay between the germline ends. The CDR3 nucleotides read TGTGCCAGCAGCTTCCAGGGGCAGGTCGGGGAGCTGTTTTTT. Protein product: CASSFQGQVGELFF.

The CDR3 here is CASQNQQATNEKLFF. CDR3 bases: TGTGCCAGTCAAAATCAACAGGCAACTAATGAAAAACTGTTTTTT. This rearrangement joins TRBV2 to TRBJ1-4, with D perhaps TRBD1 (5 bases). The CDR3 is 15 amino acids. The V and J ends lost 9 bases and 0 bases respectively, with 14 bases between them. Germline CDR1 SNHLY, CDR2 FYNNEI.

The chain employs TRBV20-1 and TRBJ2-1; D may match TRBD1 or TRBD2 (5 bases each). Trimming removed 3 bases from V and 8 bases from J, with 11 bases in between. The CDR3 extends over 12 amino acids. Germline V gives CDR1 DFQATT, CDR2 SNEGSKA (reference sequence). The CDR3 bases are TGCAGTGCTAGGAGAGGGGAGCATGAGCAGTTCTTC. Its translation is CSARRGEHEQFF.

This clonotype was seen a few times. This chain joins TRBV12-3 or TRBV12-4 and TRBJ2-4; D is unresolved. V lost 3 bases and J 2 bases, leaving 11 bases between the germline ends. The CDR3 is 15 residues long. The chain's CDR3 is CASSFYGDSKNIQYF. DNA for the CDR3: TGTGCCAGCAGTTTTTATGGGGATTCCAAAAACATTCAGTACTTC.

This sequence joins TRBV7-9 and TRBJ2-7; D unresolved. Deletions cut 2 bases from V and 0 bases from J, with 5 bases between. The length of the CDR3 is 13 residues. CDR1 and CDR2 from the germline V gene are SEHNR and FQNEAQ (reference sequence). CDR3 amino acids: CASSLYDSYEQYF. The CDR3 DNA follows: TGTGCCAGCAGCTTATATGACTCCTACGAGCAGTACTTC.

This clonotype was recorded at least ten times. This chain joins TRBV9 and TRBJ2-2; D is possibly TRBD1 (5 bases). V lost 4 bases, J lost 7 bases, and 11 bases lay in between. The CDR3 is 13 amino acids. Germline V lookup: CDR1 SGDLS, CDR2 YYNGEE. CDR3: CASSPRQGGELFF. For the CDR3, the DNA is TGTGCCAGCAGCCCCCGCCAGGGCGGGGAGCTGTTTTTT. Full variable domain (remainder filled in from reference TRBV9 and TRBJ2-2): DSGVTQTPKHLITATGQRVTLRCSPRSGDLSVYWYQQSLDQGLQFLIQYYNGEERAKGNILERFSAQQFPDLHSELNLSSLELGDSALYFCASSPRQGGELFFGEGSRLTVL.

V is TRBV20-1 and J is TRBJ2-2, with 7 bases that match TRBD1. The trim removed 7 bases at V and 6 bases at J, leaving 5 bases unmatched. The CDR3 is made up of 12 amino acids. CDR1 and CDR2 from the germline V gene are DFQATT and SNEGSKA (reference sequence). CDR3 in DNA: TGCAGTGTGGCAGGGGGTCCCGGGGAGCTGTTTTTT. Its protein product is CSVAGGPGELFF.

This chain joins TRBV3-1 and TRBJ2-1, with 10 nucleotides matching TRBD2. This CDR3 is built from 15 residues. V lost 5 bases to trimming and J lost 6 bases; unmatched junction nucleotides: 7. CDR1 is LGHDT and CDR2 is YNNKEL in the germline V gene (reference sequence). The CDR3 spells CASSLSGRARNEQFF. CDR3 DNA: TGTGCCAGCAGCTTGAGCGGGAGGGCCCGCAATGAGCAGTTCTTC.

This clonotype showed up many times. The V call is TRBV29-1, the J call TRBJ1-4; TRBD1 agrees at 7 bases. CDR1 and CDR2 from the germline V gene are SQVTM and ANQGSEA. The V gene end was trimmed by 5 bases and the J gene end by 3 bases; junction bases not matched to a gene: 6. The CDR3 covers 14 residues. CDR3 region: CSVRPTGANEKLFF. CDR3 nucleotide sequence: TGCAGCGTTCGGCCCACAGGGGCTAATGAAAAACTGTTTTTT.

The chain uses TRBV2 and TRBJ1-1; D unclear. CDR3 length equals 14 residues. Germline CDR1 SNHLY, CDR2 FYNNEI. Between the trimmed V and J ends, which lost 6 bases and 5 bases, there was a span of 16 bases. CDR3 DNA sequence: TGTGCCAGCAGACAGACGGGTGCGGGGACTGAAGCTTTCTTT. Amino acids: CASRQTGAGTEAFF.

The rearrangement links TRBV6-2 or TRBV6-3 to TRBJ2-7, with 7 positions matching TRBD2. CDR1 MNHEY and CDR2 SVGEGT come from the germline V gene. The CDR3 contains 15 residues. J gave up 0 bases and V 6 bases, and 8 bases lay outside the gene matches. CDR3 nucleotide sequence: TGTGCCAGCAGCCCTGCGGGGGAGAGCTCCTACGAGCAGTACGTC. Translated: CASSPAGESSYEQYV.

This clonotype has at least ten counts. The junction shows a germline mismatch at one end, possibly a read error. The rearrangement joins TRBV29-1 to TRBJ1-1, with D possibly TRBD1 on 6 matching bases. This CDR3 comprises 12 residues. CDR1 and CDR2 from the germline V gene are SQVTM and ANQGSEA. In DNA, the CDR3 is TGCAGCGTCGAAGGACAGCCCACTGAAGCTTTCTTT. Translated: CSVEGQPTEAFF.

In its sample, this clonotype was seen a few times. CDR3 coding DNA: TGTGCCAGCAATATTGGACAGGGGTTTCGAGATACGCAGTATTTT. It is translated as CASNIGQGFRDTQYF. V gene TRBV2 combines with J gene TRBJ2-3, with 9 bases lining up with TRBD1. V was clipped by 7 bases and J by 5 bases; unmatched bases: 10. The germline V gene encodes CDR1 SNHLY and CDR2 FYNNEI. The CDR3 has 15 residues. The full variable domain, its missing parts supplied by reference TRBV2 and TRBJ2-3, is EPEVTQTPSHQVTQMGQEVILRCVPISNHLYFYWYRQILGQKVEFLVSFYNNEISEKSEIFDDQFSVERPDGSNFTLKIRSTKLEDSAMYFCASNIGQGFRDTQYFGPGTRLTVL.